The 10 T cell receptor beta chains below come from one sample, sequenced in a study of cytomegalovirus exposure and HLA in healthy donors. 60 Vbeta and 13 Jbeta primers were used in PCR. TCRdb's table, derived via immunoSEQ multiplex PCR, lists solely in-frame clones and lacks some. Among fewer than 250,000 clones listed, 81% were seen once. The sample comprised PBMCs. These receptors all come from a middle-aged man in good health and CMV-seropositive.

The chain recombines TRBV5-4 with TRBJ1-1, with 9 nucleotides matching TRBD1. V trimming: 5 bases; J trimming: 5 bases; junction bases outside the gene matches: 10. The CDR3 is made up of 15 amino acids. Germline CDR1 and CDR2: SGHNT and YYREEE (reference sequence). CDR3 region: CASRESGTGRTEAFF. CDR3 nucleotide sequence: TGTGCCAGCAGGGAATCCGGGACAGGGCGGACTGAAGCTTTCTTT.

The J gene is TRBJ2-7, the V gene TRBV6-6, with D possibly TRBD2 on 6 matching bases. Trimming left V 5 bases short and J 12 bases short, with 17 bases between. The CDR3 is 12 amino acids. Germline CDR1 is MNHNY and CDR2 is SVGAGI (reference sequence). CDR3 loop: CASSRDRTTAYF. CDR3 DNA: TGTGCCAGCAGTCGCGACCGGACTACTGCGTACTTC.

The CDR3 spells CASSSAGGGYGYTF. Written as DNA, the CDR3 is TGTGCCAGCAGTTCTGCAGGGGGCGGGTATGGCTACACCTTC. The rearrangement links TRBV6-6 to TRBJ1-2; 8 positions agree with TRBD1. The CDR3 sequence is 14 residues long. Germline V gene sequence: CDR1 MNHNY, CDR2 SVGAGI (reference sequence). Trimming cost V 4 bases and J 5 bases; bases outside gene matches: 6.

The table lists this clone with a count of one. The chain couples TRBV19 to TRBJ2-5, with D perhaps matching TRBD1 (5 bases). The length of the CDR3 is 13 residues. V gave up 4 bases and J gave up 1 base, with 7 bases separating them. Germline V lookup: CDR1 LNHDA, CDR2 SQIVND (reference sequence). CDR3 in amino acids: CASSTRGQETQYF. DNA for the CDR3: TGTGCCAGTAGTACAAGGGGCCAAGAGACCCAGTACTTC.

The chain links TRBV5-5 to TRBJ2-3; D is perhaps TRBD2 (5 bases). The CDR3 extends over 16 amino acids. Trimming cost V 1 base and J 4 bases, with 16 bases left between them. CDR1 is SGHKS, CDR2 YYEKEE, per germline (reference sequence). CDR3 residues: CASSLFSRGLADTQYF. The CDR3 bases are TGTGCCAGCAGCTTGTTTTCACGAGGGCTTGCAGATACGCAGTATTTT. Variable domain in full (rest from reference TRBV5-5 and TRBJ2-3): DAGVTQSPTHLIKTRGQQVTLRCSPISGHKSVSWYQQVLGQGPQFIFQYYEKEERGRGNFPDRFSARQFPNYSSELNVNALLLGDSALYLCASSLFSRGLADTQYFGPGTRLTVL.

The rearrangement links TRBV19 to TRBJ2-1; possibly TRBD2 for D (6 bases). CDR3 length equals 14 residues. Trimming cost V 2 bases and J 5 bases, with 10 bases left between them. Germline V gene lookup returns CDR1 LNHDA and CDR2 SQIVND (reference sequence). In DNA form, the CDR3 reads TGTGCCAGTAGTATATTCGGGAGAAACAATGAGCAGTTCTTC. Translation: CASSIFGRNNEQFF.

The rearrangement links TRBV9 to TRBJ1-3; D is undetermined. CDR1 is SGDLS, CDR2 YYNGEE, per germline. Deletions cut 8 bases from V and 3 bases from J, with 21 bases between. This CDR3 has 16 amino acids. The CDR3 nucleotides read TGTGCCAGTAGTTCCGGGTTCGCGGGCGTTGGAAACACCATATATTTT. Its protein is CASSSGFAGVGNTIYF.

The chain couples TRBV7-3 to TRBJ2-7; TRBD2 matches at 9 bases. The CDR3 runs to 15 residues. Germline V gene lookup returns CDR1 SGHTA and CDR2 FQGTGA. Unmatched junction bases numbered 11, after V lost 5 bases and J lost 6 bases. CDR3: CASSPHLAGMAEQYF. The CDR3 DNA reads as TGTGCCAGCAGCCCCCACCTAGCGGGGATGGCCGAGCAGTACTTC. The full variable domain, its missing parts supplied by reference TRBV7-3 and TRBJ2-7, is GAGVSQTPSNKVTEKGKYVELRCDPISGHTALYWYRQSLGQGPEFLIYFQGTGAADDSGLPNDRFFAVRPEGSVSTLKIQRTERGDSAVYLCASSPHLAGMAEQYFGPGTRLTVT.

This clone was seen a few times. The DNA for the CDR3 is TGCGCCAGCAGCTTGTCCGGGTCCTCTGGGGCCAACGTCCTGACTTTC. Translation: CASSLSGSSGANVLTF. The V gene is TRBV5-1, the J gene TRBJ2-6; D unclear. The CDR3 runs 16 residues. CDR1 and CDR2 (germline): SGHRS, YFSETQ. Between the trimmed V and J ends, which lost 1 base and 0 bases, there was a span of 8 bases.

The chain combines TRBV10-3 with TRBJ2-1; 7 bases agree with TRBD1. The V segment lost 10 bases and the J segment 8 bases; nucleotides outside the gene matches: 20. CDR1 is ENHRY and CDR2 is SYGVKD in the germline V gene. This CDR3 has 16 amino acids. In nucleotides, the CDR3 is TGTGCCACCGGCTCCAGAAGACAGGGAAAGTCATATGAGCAGTTCTTC. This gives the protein CATGSRRQGKSYEQFF.